The clone carrying this T cell receptor beta chain was detected a few times. Its antigen remains unknown. The germline V gene encodes CDR1 SGDLS and CDR2 YYNGEE. This CDR3 is built from 15 residues. V was clipped by 0 bases and J by 0 bases, with 10 bases between them. TCRdb re-analysed the 5' RACE reads in MiXCR, keeping a single row per CDR3 protein. The sample has about 47,000 distinct CDR3 sequences; 7.4% are singletons. The data were obtained in a study of spatial heterogeneity in lung cancer. Overall study findings and caveats: There were more appearances of ubiquitous expanded tumor TCRs in blood at resection than at follow-up.

Specified time point: blood at routine non-recurrence follow-up after resection. Researchers sequenced whole RNA taken from tumor, nontumor lung or frozen PBMC without sorting. Specimen: PBMCs, collected at follow-up. The sequence derives from a female donor with early-stage non-small cell lung cancer. The V and J genes are TRBV9 and TRBJ2-7; D is unresolved. CDR3 nucleotide sequence: TGTGCCAGCAGCGTAGGGGTACGAAGCTCCTACGAGCAGTACTTC. Translated: CASSVGVRSSYEQYF.